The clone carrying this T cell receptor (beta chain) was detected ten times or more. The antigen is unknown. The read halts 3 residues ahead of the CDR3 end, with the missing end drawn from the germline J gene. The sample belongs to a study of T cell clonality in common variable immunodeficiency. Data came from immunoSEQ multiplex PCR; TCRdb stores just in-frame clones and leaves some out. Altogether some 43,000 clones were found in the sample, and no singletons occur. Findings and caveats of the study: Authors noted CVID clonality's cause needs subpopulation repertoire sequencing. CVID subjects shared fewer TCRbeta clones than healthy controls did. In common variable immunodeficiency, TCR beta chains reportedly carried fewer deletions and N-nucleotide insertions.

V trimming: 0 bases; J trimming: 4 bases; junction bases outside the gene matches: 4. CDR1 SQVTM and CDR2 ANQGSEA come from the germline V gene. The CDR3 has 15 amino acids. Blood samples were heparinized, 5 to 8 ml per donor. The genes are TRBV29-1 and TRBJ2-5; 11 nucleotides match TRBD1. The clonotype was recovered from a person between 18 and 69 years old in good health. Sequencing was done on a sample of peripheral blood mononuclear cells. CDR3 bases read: TGCAGCGTTGAAGAGGGGGACAGGGGGATAGAGACC. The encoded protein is CSVEEGDRGIET. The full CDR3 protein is CSVEEGDRGIETQYF. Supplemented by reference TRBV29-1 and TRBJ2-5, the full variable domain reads SAVISQKPSRDICQRGTSLTIQCQVDSQVTMMFWYRQQPGQSLTLIATANQGSEATYESGFVIDKFPISRPNLTFSTLTVSNMSPEDSSIYLCSVEEGDRGIETQYFGPGTRLLVL.